The clone carrying this TCR beta chain showed up just once. The sample originates from a study of OX40 agonist ivuxolimab in advanced cancers. Generated by immunoSEQ multiplex PCR, the TCRdb table keeps only in-frame clones and is missing some. Counted here are under 45,000 clones, 65% to 80% occurring once; the ten biggest clones make up about 19%. CDR1 and CDR2 from the germline V gene are SGHVS and FNYEAQ. Trimming at V came to 1 base and at J to 5 bases, leaving 9 bases not matched to a gene. The CDR3 runs 17 residues. The material was CD4+ or CD8+ T cells sorted from blood, obtained in a trial of the OX40 agonist ivuxolimab. The V call is TRBV7-6, the J call TRBJ2-3, with TRBD2 matching 10 bases. This sequence originates from an adult with an advanced solid tumor such as melanoma, head and neck, liver or kidney cancer. The CDR3 region is CASSLGRKRGGKDTQYF. The CDR3 DNA reads as TGTGCCAGCAGCTTAGGTCGCAAGCGGGGGGGAAAAGATACGCAGTATTTT.